This entry is about one T cell receptor (beta chain). A few counts support this clonotype. The specificity of this receptor is unknown. Base quality data are lacking; no much larger clone is found one base away. Immediately after resection, surgical brain or tumor specimens were cryofrozen in liquid nitrogen, and peripheral blood cells were collected at the same time. Trimmed from V: 4 bases; trimmed from J: 1 base; junction bases lacking a gene match: 4. The germline V gene (reference sequence) gives CDR1 as LNHDA and CDR2 as SQIVND. The CDR3 measures 15 amino acids from cysteine to phenylalanine. Only the CDR3 region is kept as DNA, spanning 45 bases read in frame from base 1. The iRepertoire nested amplicon-rescue multiplex PCR (arm-PCR) platform was used to amplify TCR alpha and beta CDR3 regions from RNA. The input for one-step reverse transcription and amplification was 100-400 ng of either tissue mRNA or PBMC total RNA. After bead purification, a secondary multiplex PCR added Illumina adapters, and libraries were gel-purified between 200 and 400 bp. The libraries contained internal 6-nucleotide barcodes that were used for demultiplexing. Sequencing of the libraries was done on an Illumina MiSeq using 2x220 or 2x250 nucleotide paired-end reads. In the source study's methods: Paired reads were merged using FLASH 1.2.11 and were aligned to the GRCh37 human genome using BWA-MEM, after which TRA and TRB reads were extracted. For V and J assignment, an IMGT-derived reference of cassette sequences and CDR3 motifs that included pseudogenes was used. Reads were translated in three frames, and productive CDR3s were defined by a C…FGXG motif without stop codons. A clonotype was defined as a unique combination of a V-J cassette pair and a CDR3 amino acid sequence. Reads were filtered by Hamming distance, thresholded by each sample's sequence error rate in mapped regions. The raw public reads went through TCRdb reprocessing: fastp at Q25, MiXCR clone calling, in-frame beta chains kept. Each record represents a unique CDR3 protein, reported with the most common genes and DNA among its rows. These V and J calls derive from TCRdb rather than the authors' analysis. This sample is represented by roughly 350,000 distinct CDR3 sequences; 41% of them were singletons. Of the sample, around 13% falls within the top ten clones.

This specimen belongs to a study of glioma-infiltrating T cells (TCRdb year 2016). Describing the broader study: The low-grade gliomas were WHO grade II oligodendrogliomas or astrocytomas, while the glioblastomas were WHO grade IV tumors sampled at initial diagnosis rather than at recurrent diagnosis. Dexamethasone was administered to glioma patients for six or fewer days before surgery. To gauge divergence between tissue and blood T-cell populations, every tissue-infiltrating repertoire was compared against the peripheral blood repertoire from the same patient. TCR alpha- and beta-chain repertoires were sequenced from glioma tissue, non-neoplastic brain tissue and matched peripheral blood mononuclear cells. Three low-grade glioma patients, about eight primary glioblastoma patients and three non-glioma patients contributing non-neoplastic brain tissue were included in the paired cohort. Sequencing coverage of roughly 4.5- to 10-fold of about a million peripheral T cells was targeted for blood libraries. Points the paper makes about the study in general: Very few CDR3 sequences were found to be shared between tissue and blood, and this scarcity was attributed to high CDR3 diversity and limited sampling. Group comparisons rested on small numbers: three non-neoplastic, three low-grade glioma and 7 or 8 glioblastoma patients. Patients with low tissue-blood divergence were marked by a signature set of shared blood CDR3 motifs, and that set was depleted in highly divergent patients. VJ-independent divergence between tissue and blood was found to be below expectation in non-neoplastic patients but above expectation in all gliomas, particularly low-grade gliomas.

The chain joins TRBV19 to TRBJ1-5; the junction holds 7 bases that match TRBD1. Sequences were obtained from glioma tissue, nonneoplastic brain tissue, or PBMCs (not recorded which). The clonotype was recovered from a human donor with low-grade glioma or glioblastoma, undergoing nonglioma brain surgery, or in good health (not recorded which). The nucleotides read TGTGCCAGTAGTACTGGACAGGTGAGCAATCAGCCCCAGCATTTT. This gives the protein CASSTGQVSNQPQHF.